The source of this T cell receptor (beta chain) is a study of T cell responses to AZD1222 COVID-19 vaccine. Study-wide points: The reported proportion of spike-specific TCRs targeting unmutated variant regions was nearly half.

This CDR3 comprises 15 residues. Trimming took 1 base from V and 0 from J, leaving 10 bases between them. Per the germline V gene, CDR1 is SGHTA and CDR2 is FQGNSA. Points on this clone: Antigen: not known.

TCRdb keeps only in-frame clones here, not all; method: immunoSEQ multiplex PCR. The sample gives 72,000 or so clones, around 90% of which show up once; around 4% is in the top ten. The sample was peripheral blood, taken on day 0 of AZD1222 vaccination. The sequence was collected from an adult in good health. This sequence joins TRBV7-2 and TRBJ2-7; possible D gene TRBD2, 5 bases. The CDR3 sequence: CASSLGGGSSYEQYF. The CDR3 DNA reads as TGTGCCAGCAGCTTAGGTGGCGGGTCCTCCTACGAGCAGTACTTC.